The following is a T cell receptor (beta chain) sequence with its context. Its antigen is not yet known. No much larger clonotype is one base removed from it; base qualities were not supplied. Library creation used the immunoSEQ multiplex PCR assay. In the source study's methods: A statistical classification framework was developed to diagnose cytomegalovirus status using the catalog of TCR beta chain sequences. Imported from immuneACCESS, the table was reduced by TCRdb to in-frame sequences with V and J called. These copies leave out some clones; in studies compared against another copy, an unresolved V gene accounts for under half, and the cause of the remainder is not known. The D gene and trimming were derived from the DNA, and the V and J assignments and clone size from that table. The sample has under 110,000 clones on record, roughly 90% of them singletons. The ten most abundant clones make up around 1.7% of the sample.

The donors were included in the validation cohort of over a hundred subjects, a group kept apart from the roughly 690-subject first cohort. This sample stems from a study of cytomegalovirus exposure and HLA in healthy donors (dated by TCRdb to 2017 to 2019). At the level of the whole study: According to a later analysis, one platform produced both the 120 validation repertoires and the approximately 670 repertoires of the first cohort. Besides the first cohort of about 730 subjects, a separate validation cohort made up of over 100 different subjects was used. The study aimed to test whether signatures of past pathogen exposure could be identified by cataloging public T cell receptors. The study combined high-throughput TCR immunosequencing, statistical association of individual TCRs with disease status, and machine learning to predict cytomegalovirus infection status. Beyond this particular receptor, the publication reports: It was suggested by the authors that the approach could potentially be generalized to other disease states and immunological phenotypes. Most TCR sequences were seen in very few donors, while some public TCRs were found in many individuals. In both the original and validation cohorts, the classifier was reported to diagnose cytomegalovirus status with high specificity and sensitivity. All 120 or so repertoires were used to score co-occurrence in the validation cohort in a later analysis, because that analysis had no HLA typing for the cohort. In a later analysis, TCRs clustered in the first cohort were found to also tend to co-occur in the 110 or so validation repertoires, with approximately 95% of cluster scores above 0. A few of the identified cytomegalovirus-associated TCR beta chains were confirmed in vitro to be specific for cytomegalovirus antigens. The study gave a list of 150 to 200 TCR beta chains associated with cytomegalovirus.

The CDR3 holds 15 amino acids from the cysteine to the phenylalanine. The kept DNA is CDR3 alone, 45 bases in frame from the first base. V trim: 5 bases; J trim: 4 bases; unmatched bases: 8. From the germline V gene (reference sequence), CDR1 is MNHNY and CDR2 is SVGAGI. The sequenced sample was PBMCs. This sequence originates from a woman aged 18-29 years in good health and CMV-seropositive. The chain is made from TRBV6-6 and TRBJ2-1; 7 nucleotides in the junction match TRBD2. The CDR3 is CASSPSGDWYNEQFF. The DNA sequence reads TGTGCCAGCAGTCCGAGCGGGGACTGGTACAATGAGCAGTTCTTC.